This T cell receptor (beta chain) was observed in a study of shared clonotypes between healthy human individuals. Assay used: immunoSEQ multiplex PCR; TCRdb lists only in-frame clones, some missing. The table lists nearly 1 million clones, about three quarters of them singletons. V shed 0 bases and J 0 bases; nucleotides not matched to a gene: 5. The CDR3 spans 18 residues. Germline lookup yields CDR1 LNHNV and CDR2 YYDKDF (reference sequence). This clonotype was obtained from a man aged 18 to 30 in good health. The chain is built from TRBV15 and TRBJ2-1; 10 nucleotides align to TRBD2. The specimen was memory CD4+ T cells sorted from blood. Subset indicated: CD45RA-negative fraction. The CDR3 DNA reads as TGTGCCACCAGCAGAGATAGGGCTAGCGGGAGCTCCTACAATGAGCAGTTCTTC. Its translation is CATSRDRASGSSYNEQFF.